The clone carrying this TCR beta chain showed up just a few times. The antigen is unknown. The germline gives CDR1 LGHNA, CDR2 YSLEER. The trim removed 0 bases at V and 4 bases at J, leaving 5 bases unmatched. The CDR3 totals 16 residues. The source of the sample is a study of cytomegalovirus exposure and HLA in healthy donors. General study results and limits: Available immune exposure information covered CMV serostatus only.

Vbeta (60) and Jbeta (13) primers were used in the PCR. The table came from immunoSEQ multiplex PCR; TCRdb's copy has only in-frame clones and leaves some out. The sample gives approximately 150,000 clones, roughly 79% of which show up once; under 1.5% is in the top ten. The receptor was derived from a man younger than 40 in good health and CMV-seronegative. Material for sequencing was PBMCs. The rearrangement links TRBV4-3 to TRBJ2-1; 8 bases are shared with TRBD2. The CDR3 nucleotides read TGCGCCAGCAGCCAAGAGCCGGGACTAGGTTACAATGAGCAGTTCTTC. Its translation is CASSQEPGLGYNEQFF.